This TCR beta chain appears in the sequencing data of a study of early T cells in non-severe SARS-CoV-2 infection. Molecules of cDNA were individually given unique molecular identifiers that were attached to them. TCRdb called the 5' RACE reads again in MiXCR, with one record for every CDR3 protein. The sample holds nearly 45,000 distinct CDR3 sequences; approximately 10% are singletons and the top ten take roughly 9%. Looked up from germline, CDR1 is ENHRY and CDR2 is SYGVKD. V was cut by 8 bases and J by 4 bases, with 12 bases left in between. CDR3 size: 13 residues. The V and J genes are TRBV10-3 and TRBJ1-5, with D tentatively TRBD1 (6 bases). Sequencing used whole blood. This TCR was recovered from an adult who was a healthcare worker with PCR-confirmed SARS-CoV-2 infection or an uninfected control (not recorded which). The CDR3 reads CAIQGQQNQPQHF. The CDR3, as DNA: TGTGCCATCCAGGGGCAGCAGAATCAGCCCCAGCATTTT.